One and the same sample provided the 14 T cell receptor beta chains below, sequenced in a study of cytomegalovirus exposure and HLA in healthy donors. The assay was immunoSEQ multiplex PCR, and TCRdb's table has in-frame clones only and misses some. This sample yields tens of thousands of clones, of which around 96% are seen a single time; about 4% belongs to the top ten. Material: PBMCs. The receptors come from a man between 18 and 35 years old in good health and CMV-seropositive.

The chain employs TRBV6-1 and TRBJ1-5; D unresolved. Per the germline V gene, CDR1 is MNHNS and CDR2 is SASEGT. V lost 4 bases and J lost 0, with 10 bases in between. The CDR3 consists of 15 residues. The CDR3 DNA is TGTGCCAGCAGTGTCGGCAGCGTTAGCAATCAGCCCCAGCATTTT. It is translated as CASSVGSVSNQPQHF.

CDR3 loop: CASSERQTSDEQFF. CDR3 nucleotides: TGTGCCAGCAGCGAACGACAGACGTCGGATGAGCAGTTCTTC. This chain connects TRBV7-2 to TRBJ2-1; a possible D gene is TRBD1 (5 bases). CDR1 is SGHTA and CDR2 is FQGNSA in the germline V gene. The CDR3 has 14 residues. V lost 5 bases and J 8 bases, leaving 16 bases between the germline ends.

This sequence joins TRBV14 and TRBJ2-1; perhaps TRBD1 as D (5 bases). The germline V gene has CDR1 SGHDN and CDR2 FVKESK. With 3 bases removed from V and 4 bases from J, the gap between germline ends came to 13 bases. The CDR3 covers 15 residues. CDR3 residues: CASSHRGNRYNEQFF. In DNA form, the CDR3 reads TGTGCCAGCAGCCATAGGGGAAATAGGTACAATGAGCAGTTCTTC.

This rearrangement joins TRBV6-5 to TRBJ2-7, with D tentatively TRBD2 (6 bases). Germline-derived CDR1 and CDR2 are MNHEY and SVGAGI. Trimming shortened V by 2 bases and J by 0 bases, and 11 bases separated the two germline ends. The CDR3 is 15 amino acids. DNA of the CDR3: TGTGCCAGCAGTTACGGGACTCCCAGCTCCTACGAGCAGTACTTC. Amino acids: CASSYGTPSSYEQYF.

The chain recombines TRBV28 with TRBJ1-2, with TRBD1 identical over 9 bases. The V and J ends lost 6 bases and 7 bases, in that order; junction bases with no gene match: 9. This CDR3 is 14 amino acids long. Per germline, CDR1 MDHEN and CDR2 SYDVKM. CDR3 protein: CASSRGQGRGGYTF. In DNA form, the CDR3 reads TGTGCCAGCAGCCGTGGACAGGGGCGTGGTGGCTACACCTTC.

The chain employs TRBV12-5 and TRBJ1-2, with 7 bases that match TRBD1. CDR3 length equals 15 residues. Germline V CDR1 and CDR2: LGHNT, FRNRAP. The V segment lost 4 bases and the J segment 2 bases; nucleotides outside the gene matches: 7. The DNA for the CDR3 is TGTGCTAGTGGTTCATCACAGGACAGGAACTATGGCTACACCTTC. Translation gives CASGSSQDRNYGYTF.

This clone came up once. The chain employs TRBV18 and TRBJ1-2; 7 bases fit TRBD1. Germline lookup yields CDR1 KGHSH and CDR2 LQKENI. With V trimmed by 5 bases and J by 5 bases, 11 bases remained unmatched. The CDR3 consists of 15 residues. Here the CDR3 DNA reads TGTGCCAGCTCAGCGGGACAGAAATTATTTTATGGCTACACCTTC. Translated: CASSAGQKLFYGYTF.

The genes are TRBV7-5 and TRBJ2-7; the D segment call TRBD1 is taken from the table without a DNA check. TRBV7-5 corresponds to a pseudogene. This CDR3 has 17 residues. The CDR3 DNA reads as TGTGCCAGAAGGGAGCGTACACCGGGACAGGGGGCCTACGAGCAGTACTTC. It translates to CARRERTPGQGAYEQYF.

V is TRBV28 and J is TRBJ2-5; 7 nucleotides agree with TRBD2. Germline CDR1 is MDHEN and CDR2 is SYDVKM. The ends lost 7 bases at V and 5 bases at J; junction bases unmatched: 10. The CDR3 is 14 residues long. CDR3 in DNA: TGTGCCAGCAACCTCCGGGGGGACGTCGAGACCCAGTACTTC. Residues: CASNLRGDVETQYF.

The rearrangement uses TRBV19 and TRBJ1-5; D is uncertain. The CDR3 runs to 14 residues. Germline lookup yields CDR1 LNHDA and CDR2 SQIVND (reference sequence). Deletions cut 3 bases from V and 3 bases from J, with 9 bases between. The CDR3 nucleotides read TGTGCCAGTAGTATCGGACTGGACAATCAGCCCCAGCATTTT. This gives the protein CASSIGLDNQPQHF.

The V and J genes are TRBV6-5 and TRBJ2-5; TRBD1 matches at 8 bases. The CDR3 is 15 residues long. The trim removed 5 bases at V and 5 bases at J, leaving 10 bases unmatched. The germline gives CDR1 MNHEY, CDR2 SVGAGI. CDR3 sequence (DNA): TGTGCCAGCAGTACCGCCAGGGGGCATAGGGAGACCCAGTACTTC. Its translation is CASSTARGHRETQYF.

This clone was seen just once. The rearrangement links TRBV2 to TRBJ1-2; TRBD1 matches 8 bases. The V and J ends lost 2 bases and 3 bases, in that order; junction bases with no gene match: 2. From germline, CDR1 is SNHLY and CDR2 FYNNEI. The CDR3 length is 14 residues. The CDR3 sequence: CASSEQGADYGYTF. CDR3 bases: TGTGCCAGCAGTGAACAGGGGGCTGACTATGGCTACACCTTC.

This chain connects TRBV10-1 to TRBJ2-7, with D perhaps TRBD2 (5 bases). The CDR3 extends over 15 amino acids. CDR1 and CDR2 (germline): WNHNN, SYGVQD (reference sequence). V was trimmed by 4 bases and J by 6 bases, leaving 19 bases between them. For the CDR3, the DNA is TGCGCCAGCAGTGCAGCCTTGTCAGAACGGGGCGAGCAGTACTTC. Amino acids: CASSAALSERGEQYF.

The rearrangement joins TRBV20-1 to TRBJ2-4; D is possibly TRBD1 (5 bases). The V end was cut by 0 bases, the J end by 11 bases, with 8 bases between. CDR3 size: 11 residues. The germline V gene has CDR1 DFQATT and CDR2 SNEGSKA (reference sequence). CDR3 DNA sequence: TGCAGTGCTAGAGAGACAGCTTTTCAGTACTTC. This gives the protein CSARETAFQYF.